This paragraph covers one T cell receptor beta chain sequence. This clone was counted a single time. Its antigen is not yet known. Base quality data are lacking; no much larger clone is found one base away. The V end loses 2 bases and the J end loses 6 bases, and a stretch of 10 bases separates them. The CDR3 covers 13 residues, taking in both the cysteine and the phenylalanine. Only the CDR3 portion is preserved as DNA: 39 bases, with reading frame beginning at the first base. CDR1 is given as KGHSH and CDR2 as LQKENI, both from the germline V gene. The library was obtained by the immunoSEQ multiplex PCR assay. A mixture of 60 forward primers for TCR Vbeta segments and 13 reverse primers for TCR Jbeta segments was used in the multiplex PCR. A multiplex PCR assay on genomic DNA amplified the CDR3 region of rearranged TCR beta genes. Amplified TCR beta libraries were sequenced as 87-base-pair reads on the Illumina HiSeq System. The authors' pipeline ran thus. Across the 700 or so repertoires, a later analysis counted tens of millions of unique TCR beta chains, some 11 million of which were shared by at least two donors. Raw reads were error-corrected and collapsed into unique sequences with a nearest-neighbor algorithm that merged closely related sequences to remove PCR and sequencing errors. Alignment of CDR3 sequences to IMGT reference sequences was used to assign V, D and J gene segments. For a sequence to be retained, a match of at least six nucleotides to both a V gene segment and a J gene segment was required. Rearrangements were classified as productive when the CDR3 lacked stop codons and remained in frame with V and J, and all other rearrangements were classified as non-productive. Following IMGT convention, CDR3 was defined as the stretch from the second conserved V-encoded cysteine up to the conserved J-encoded phenylalanine. In an earlier analysis of 587 of the donors, sequences lacking an unambiguous match to a single V gene segment were excluded. An earlier analysis of fewer than 750 of the donors called V segments functional above 56.7% productive rearrangements and segregating when the between-donor standard deviation exceeded 5%. A statistical classification framework was developed to diagnose cytomegalovirus status using the catalog of TCR beta chain sequences. In a later analysis, TCR nucleotide sequences were compared against IMGT/GENE-DB human TR gene sequences so that V and J genes could be assigned. Using the TCRdist pipeline, a later analysis assigned CDR3 sequences along with most-parsimonious VDJ recombination scenarios. In a later analysis, each TCR beta chain was defined by its CDR3 amino acid sequence together with its V-gene family, and reads without a unique V-gene family were excluded. In a later analysis, 450 to 600 highly shared, low-generation-probability nucleotide sequences were removed to address suspected cross-contamination and a sequencing artifact. A later analysis calculated a clonal expansion index for each public chain from normalized within-repertoire ranks of inferred template counts. In a later analysis, generation probabilities were computed using a VDJ recombination model fitted to out-of-frame rearrangements, and the results were checked against IGoR. A later analysis scored TCR-TCR, TCR-HLA and TCR-CMV co-occurrence with hypergeometric tests, applying a repertoire-size bias correction to TCR pairs. In a later analysis, false discovery rates were estimated by permuting HLA or CMV assignments 20 times. In a later analysis, co-occurring TCRs were grouped using DBSCAN, and TCRdist sequence similarity was added for clustering within HLA-allele-positive subsets. Repertoires with fewer than 30,000 or more than 120,000 public chains, plus five repertoires with anomalous nucleotide sharing, were excluded from co-occurrence clustering. Sourced from immuneACCESS, this table was stored by TCRdb with only in-frame sequences that have V and J called. A share of the clones is absent; for the studies checked, an unresolved V gene accounts for under half, and the remainder has no known explanation. D and trimming were read from the DNA, whereas the V and J calls and clone size are those reported in that table. The sample data list about 140,000 clones, and approximately 80% of these were observed just once. 4.5% to 6.5% of the sample goes to the ten largest clones.

These data belong to a study of cytomegalovirus exposure and HLA in healthy donors (dated by TCRdb to about 2017). With respect to the entire study: In an earlier analysis of fewer than 750 of the donors, about 270 Gb of sequence data and 117 million unique TCR beta sequences from about 190 million T cells were reported. An early release that covered 500 to 800 HLA-typed donors contained approximately 300 gigabases of sequencing data and tens of millions of unique TCR sequences. Of the roughly 400 genotyped donors, over 70% fell in the genetic ancestry cluster associated with self-reported Caucasian donors. The study aimed to test whether cataloging public T cell receptors could reveal signatures of past pathogen exposure. Using immunosequencing, the study profiled T cell repertoires from fewer than 850 subjects and related those repertoires to cytomegalovirus serostatus. In addition to the first cohort of roughly 670 subjects, a separate validation cohort of 120 different subjects was used. To predict cytomegalovirus infection status, the study brought together high-throughput TCR immunosequencing, statistical association of individual TCRs with disease status, and machine learning. To study patterns of TCR occurrence, a later analysis re-analyzed previously published TCR beta repertoires from around 660 donors and added high-resolution HLA genotyping. Rather than using new phenotypic data, the later analysis identified candidate immune exposures from TCR beta sequences and from how often those sequences occurred across donors. In an earlier analysis of 550 to 700 of the donors, high-throughput TCR beta sequencing was used to judge whether each TCR beta V gene segment behaved as functional or pseudogenic. Donor age, sex, ethnicity and CMV serostatus were compiled alongside the repertoire data. Genome-wide SNP genotypes for about 65% of the roughly 670 donors were used in a later genetic analysis, which treated that subset as a discovery cohort. All discovery cohort repertoires had been generated using a single sequencing platform. HLA typing covered class I and class II loci at four-digit resolution. The number of typed donors differed by locus: roughly 620-630 for A, B, C, DRB1 and DQB1; approximately 520 for DQA1; 600 to 610 for DPA1; and some 470 for DPB1. Roughly 5 DR-DQ haplotypes were handled as single units for association and clustering, since linkage in the cohort was strong. Across around 400 genotyped donors of the cohort, an average of roughly 250,000 unique TCR beta nucleotide sequences per donor were sequenced, and 15% to 20% of those sequences were non-productive.

What the research found in general, with its limitations: Assigning TCR associations to individual alleles was difficult when HLA alleles, especially DR and DQ, strongly co-occurred. At a false discovery rate of 0.05, a later analysis linked fewer than 20,000 TCR beta sequences to specific HLA alleles. Most TCR sequences were observed very rarely across donors, whereas some public TCRs were present in many individuals. The study listed 170 or so TCR beta chains as associated with cytomegalovirus. Roughly uniform sequencing depth across donors was assumed in presence/absence analyses, although this assumption may not hold. In an earlier analysis of 450 to 750 of the donors, most TCR beta V segments appeared in productive rearrangements about 90% or about 30% of the time, broadly matching IMGT annotations. The only immune exposure information available for the cohort was CMV serostatus. Several of the top co-occurrence clusters appeared to be linked to parvovirus B19, influenza, CMV and Epstein-Barr virus, according to a later analysis. Some IMGT-functional V segments, including TRBV6-2 and TRBV6-3, could not be told apart with the 87-base-pair reads, so those segments were excluded. Correlated functional status among segregating V segments might be attributable to linkage disequilibrium, but an unknown experimental factor could not be ruled out. Because counts were too low, about 18 rarely observed V segments, including chromosome 9 orphons, were excluded from the earlier analysis of several hundred of the donors. The classifier was reported to diagnose cytomegalovirus status with high specificity and sensitivity in both the original cohort and the validation cohort. HLA typing was unavailable for some donors at each locus, so association tests used only the typed subset. A further reported finding was that TCR beta sequences accurately predicted the HLA-A and HLA-B alleles for most subjects in the first cohort. In a later analysis, HLA-associated TCR beta chains were found to be more clonally expanded and to have lower generation probabilities than equally common non-associated chains. This cohort had only TCR beta chains sequenced, and the lack of alpha or paired-chain data limited which features could be detected. In a later analysis, the rate of TCR association differed among HLA loci, with DRB1 alleles having the most associated TCRs and HLA-C alleles having the fewest. A later genetic analysis associated a missense DCLRE1C variant with V-gene and J-gene trimming of TCR beta chains, and an independent cohort replicated the association. A later analysis found that most CMV-associated TCR beta chains appeared HLA-restricted, with HLA associations seemingly driven largely by CMV exposure. In a later genetic analysis, fewer N-insertions in productive TCRs were reported among donors in an Asian-associated ancestry cluster than the approximately 670-donor mean. It was suggested by the authors that the approach could potentially be generalized to other disease states and immunological phenotypes. A few of the identified cytomegalovirus-associated TCR beta chains were confirmed in vitro to be specific for cytomegalovirus antigens. A cluster of highly shared sequence variants was judged likely to represent a technical artifact of the sequencing pipeline.

The cohort consisted of more than 650 healthy bone marrow donors. All cohort members were sampled while nominally healthy, although unrecorded immune exposures were likely present. The donor tested CMV seronegative and was one of the 352 seronegative cohort members. Each donor provided a peripheral blood sample, and peripheral blood mononuclear cells were used for TCR beta sequencing. The Qiagen DNeasy Blood Extraction Kit was used to extract genomic DNA from the blood cell samples. Material: PBMCs. The receptor chain draws on TRBV18 and TRBJ1-1, with TRBD1 perhaps the D gene, on 5 matching bases. This receptor was identified in a male donor in good health and CMV-seronegative. The nucleotide sequence is TGTGCCAGCTCACCAGACAGCTCTCCTGAAGCTTTCTTT. Translated, it gives CASSPDSSPEAFF.